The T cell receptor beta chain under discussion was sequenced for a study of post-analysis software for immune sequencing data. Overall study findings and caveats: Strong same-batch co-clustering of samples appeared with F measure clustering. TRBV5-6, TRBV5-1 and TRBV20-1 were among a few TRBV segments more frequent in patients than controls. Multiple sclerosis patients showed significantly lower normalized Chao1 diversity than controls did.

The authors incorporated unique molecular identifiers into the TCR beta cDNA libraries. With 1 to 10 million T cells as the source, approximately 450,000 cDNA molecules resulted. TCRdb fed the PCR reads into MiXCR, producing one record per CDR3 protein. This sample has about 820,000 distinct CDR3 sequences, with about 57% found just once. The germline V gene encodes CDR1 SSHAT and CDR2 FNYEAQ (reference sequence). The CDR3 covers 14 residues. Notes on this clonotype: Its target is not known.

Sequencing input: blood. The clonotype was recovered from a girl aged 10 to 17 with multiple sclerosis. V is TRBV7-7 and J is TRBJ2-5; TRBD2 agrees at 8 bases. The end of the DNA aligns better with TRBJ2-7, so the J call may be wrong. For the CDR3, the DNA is TGTGCCAGCAGCTTAACAGCGGGGGACTACGAGCAGTACTTC. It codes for CASSLTAGDYEQYF.